One sample yielded the 23 T cell receptor beta chains listed below, sequenced in a study of T cells in Graves' hyperthyroidism and ophthalmopathy. Amplified TCR beta CDR3 regions came from RNA transcripts. With the HTBI primer set, the TCR CDR3 went through a first round of RT-PCR. TCRdb recomputed calls from the multiplex PCR reads with MiXCR, one row per CDR3 protein. The sample has a few hundred thousand distinct CDR3 sequences; roughly 22% are singletons. The sequenced sample was blood. The receptors originated from a young man with Graves' ophthalmopathy.

This clonotype was observed a handful of times. This sequence joins TRBV9 and TRBJ2-7; D tentatively fits TRBD1 or TRBD2 (5 bases each). The CDR3 loop spans 14 amino acids. Germline lookup yields CDR1 SGDLS and CDR2 YYNGEE. The V and J ends lost 3 bases and 2 bases respectively, with 12 bases between them. The CDR3 coding sequence is TGTGCCAGCAGCGCGAGGGACGTTCCCTACGAGCAGTACTTC. Translating gives CASSARDVPYEQYF. The full variable domain, completed using reference TRBV9 and TRBJ2-7, is DSGVTQTPKHLITATGQRVTLRCSPRSGDLSVYWYQQSLDQGLQFLIQYYNGEERAKGNILERFSAQQFPDLHSELNLSSLELGDSALYFCASSARDVPYEQYFGPGTRLTVT.

This clonotype was detected a few times. The V and J genes are TRBV6-1 and TRBJ2-1; D unclear. Trimming pared 8 bases from V and 5 bases from J, leaving 13 bases between. This CDR3 comprises 13 residues. CDR1 and CDR2 from the germline V gene are MNHNS and SASEGT. CDR3 nucleotide sequence: TGTGCCAGCGTCGTACAGACGAACAATGAGCAGTTCTTC. Its protein product is CASVVQTNNEQFF.

The genes are TRBV4-2 and TRBJ1-6, with a possible D match to TRBD1 (6 bases). CDR3 length: 16 amino acids. Per the germline V gene, CDR1 is LGHNA and CDR2 is YNFKEQ. V was clipped by 3 bases and J by 10 bases, with 19 bases between them. CDR3: CASSQGTGTPGSPLHF. The CDR3 DNA follows: TGTGCCAGCAGCCAGGGAACAGGGACCCCGGGGTCACCCCTCCACTTT.

The J gene is TRBJ2-3, the V gene TRBV29-1; tentatively, D is TRBD1 (5 bases). Trimming removed 4 bases at V and 1 base at J, with 12 bases between. This CDR3 is 14 amino acids long. Germline CDR1 reads SQVTM; CDR2 reads ANQGSEA. DNA of the CDR3: TGCAGCGTTGCTTTGGCCAGGGGCACAGATACGCAGTATTTT. It translates to CSVALARGTDTQYF.

In its sample, this clonotype was seen many times. This rearrangement joins TRBV5-1 to TRBJ2-2; no reliable D call. The CDR3 covers 14 residues. V gave up 2 bases and J gave up 2 bases, with 7 bases separating them. From germline, CDR1 is SGHRS and CDR2 YFSETQ. The CDR3, as DNA: TGCGCCAGCAGCTTCGCATCTAACACCGGGGAGCTGTTTTTT. Its protein is CASSFASNTGELFF.

The rearrangement links TRBV2 to TRBJ1-2; D not resolved. Deletions cut 4 bases from V and 4 bases from J, with 7 bases between. The CDR3 is 12 residues long. Germline-derived CDR1 and CDR2 are SNHLY and FYNNEI. CDR3 protein: CASSASFYGYTF. In DNA, the CDR3 is TGTGCCAGCAGTGCTTCGTTCTATGGCTACACCTTC.

In regard to this clonotype: With a much larger clone just one base away, this may be a read error. The CDR3 DNA is TGTGCCAGCAGGGGGGCTAGCGGGAGCTCCTACGAGCAGTACTTC. Its protein product is CASRGASGSSYEQYF. The V call is TRBV27, the J call TRBJ2-7; 10 nucleotides agree with TRBD2. Germline CDR1 reads MNHEY; CDR2 reads SMNVEV (reference sequence). The CDR3 totals 15 residues. J was trimmed by 0 bases and V by 6 bases; bases with no gene match: 5.

The rearrangement links TRBV28 to TRBJ2-1; 11 nucleotides line up with TRBD2. CDR3 length: 16 amino acids. The junction had 4 bases not matched to a gene; V was cut back by 2 bases and J by 4 bases. Germline CDR1 MDHEN, CDR2 SYDVKM. In DNA, the CDR3 is TGTGCCAGCAGTTTAAGCACTAGCGGGAGTTACAATGAGCAGTTCTTC. Amino acid sequence: CASSLSTSGSYNEQFF. The full variable domain, rest sourced from reference TRBV28 and TRBJ2-1, is DVKVTQSSRYLVKRTGEKVFLECVQDMDHENMFWYRQDPGLGLRLIYFSYDVKMKEKGDIPEGYSVSREKKERFSLILESASTNQTSMYLCASSLSTSGSYNEQFFGPGTRLTVL.

Concerning this clonotype itself: Just one base apart from a much larger clone, this may be a read error. The chain is built from TRBV30 and TRBJ1-5; a weak D match, TRBD1 (5 bases). Germline values: CDR1 GTSNPN, CDR2 SVGIG (reference sequence). Trimming pared 5 bases from V and 11 bases from J, leaving 13 bases between. The CDR3 extends over 11 amino acids. CDR3 protein: CAWGLRESQHF. For the CDR3, the DNA is TGTGCCTGGGGCCTCAGGGAGTCCCAGCATTTT.

V is TRBV6-1 and J is TRBJ2-3; D remains ambiguous. Germline V gene sequence: CDR1 MNHNS, CDR2 SASEGT. V gave up 8 bases and J gave up 1 base, with 16 bases separating them. The CDR3 runs to 15 residues. CDR3: CASAQEHGGTDTQYF. CDR3 nucleotides: TGTGCCAGCGCCCAGGAGCACGGAGGCACAGATACGCAGTATTTT.

This clonotype has more than one count but fewer than ten. J is TRBJ2-7 and V is TRBV6-1; D could derive from TRBD1 or TRBD2 (5 bases each). The germline V and J ends were trimmed by 1 base and 3 bases, with 19 bases remaining between them. The germline V gene encodes CDR1 MNHNS and CDR2 SASEGT. The CDR3 runs to 17 residues. The CDR3 reads CASSEEGRGSGSYEQYF. CDR3 nucleotides: TGTGCCAGCAGTGAAGAAGGAAGGGGAAGCGGCAGCTACGAGCAGTACTTC.

This rearrangement joins TRBV19 to TRBJ2-6; 7 positions match TRBD1. CDR3 size: 17 residues. Germline V gives CDR1 LNHDA, CDR2 SQIVND (reference sequence). With V trimmed by 6 bases and J by 0 bases, 8 bases remained unmatched. As DNA, the CDR3 is TGTGCCAGTAGCGCACGGGGACAGATCTCTGGGGCCAACGTCCTGACTTTC. Translation: CASSARGQISGANVLTF.

Points on this clonotype: This clone may be a read error of a much larger clone one base away. The chain recombines TRBV28 with TRBJ1-5; 7 nucleotides line up with TRBD1. V shed 7 bases, J shed 9 bases, and the junction held 15 bases outside the gene matches. The CDR3 length is 15 residues. Germline V gene lookup returns CDR1 MDHEN and CDR2 SYDVKM. The CDR3 loop is CASMAGGQPYTPQHF. In DNA form, the CDR3 reads TGTGCCAGCATGGCAGGGGGACAGCCTTATACGCCCCAGCATTTT.

This clonotype was counted ten times or more. The rearrangement uses TRBV6-1 and TRBJ1-1, with unresolved D. The CDR3 has 12 amino acids. Germline V gene sequence: CDR1 MNHNS, CDR2 SASEGT. Trimming stripped 4 bases from V and 4 bases from J, with 7 bases between. CDR3 DNA sequence: TGTGCCAGCAGTGGGATGGGCACTGAAGCTTTCTTT. The encoded protein is CASSGMGTEAFF.

There are a few counts of this clonotype. The rearrangement uses TRBV5-1 and TRBJ1-4; D not resolved. Germline V lookup: CDR1 SGHRS, CDR2 YFSETQ. With 4 bases removed from V and 5 bases from J, the gap between germline ends came to 15 bases. This CDR3 is 15 amino acids long. CDR3 amino acids: CASSPDLLRNEKLFF. DNA for the CDR3: TGCGCCAGCAGCCCGGACCTCCTCCGAAATGAAAAACTGTTTTTT.

The chain carries TRBV6-1 and TRBJ1-1; a weak D match, TRBD1 (5 bases). The CDR3 has 13 residues. Germline V lookup: CDR1 MNHNS, CDR2 SASEGT. Trimming left V 8 bases short and J 1 base short, with 11 bases between. This CDR3 is CASLVGANTEAFF. CDR3 nucleotide sequence: TGTGCCAGCTTGGTAGGGGCGAACACTGAAGCTTTCTTT.

This clonotype was seen at least ten times. The gene calls are TRBV11-2 and TRBJ2-7; D is possibly TRBD2 (5 bases). The CDR3 consists of 18 residues. Trimming cost V 5 bases and J 3 bases, with 26 bases left between them. Per the germline V gene, CDR1 is SGHAT and CDR2 is FQNNGV. CDR3 bases: TGTGCCAGCAGCCCCATAAAGAGAGGGAACACCAACGACTACGAGCAGTACTTC. It translates to CASSPIKRGNTNDYEQYF.

Ten or more counts support this clonotype. The gene calls are TRBV2 and TRBJ2-2; tentative D call: TRBD2 (5 bases). In germline, CDR1 is SNHLY, CDR2 FYNNEI. The CDR3 length is 15 residues. Trimming took off 7 bases at V and 3 bases at J, with 15 bases between the two ends. The CDR3 loop is CASKYVGSDTGELFF. CDR3 sequence (DNA): TGTGCCAGCAAGTATGTAGGGAGCGACACCGGGGAGCTGTTTTTT.

The chain carries TRBV14 and TRBJ2-2; D gene uncertain. The V end was cut by 1 base, the J end by 2 bases, with 2 bases between. This CDR3 comprises 13 residues. Germline values: CDR1 SGHDN, CDR2 FVKESK. The CDR3 DNA follows: TGTGCCAGCAGCCAAGTCAACACCGGGGAGCTGTTTTTT. It specifies CASSQVNTGELFF.

At least ten counts were recorded for this clonotype. The V gene is TRBV30, the J gene TRBJ2-2, with 8 bases aligning to TRBD1. With 2 bases clipped from V and 8 bases from J, the junction kept 10 bases outside the gene matches. The CDR3 is 15 residues long. Germline V gene lookup returns CDR1 GTSNPN and CDR2 SVGIG (reference sequence). This CDR3 reads CAWSYSTGGRGELFF. The CDR3 nucleotides are TGTGCCTGGAGTTACTCCACAGGGGGGAGGGGGGAGCTGTTTTTT.

The CDR3 DNA follows: TGTGCCAGCAATGACAGGGCAGGTTATAGGGAGCAGTACTTC. This codes for CASNDRAGYREQYF. V usage is TRBV28 and J usage is TRBJ2-7, with 7 bases aligning to TRBD1. With 7 bases clipped from V and 7 bases from J, the junction kept 13 bases outside the gene matches. CDR3 length equals 14 residues. The germline V gene encodes CDR1 MDHEN and CDR2 SYDVKM.

This clonotype was counted a few times. The rearrangement uses TRBV5-8 and TRBJ2-3; D remains ambiguous. The V end was cut by 4 bases, the J end by 7 bases, with 7 bases between. Per the germline V gene, CDR1 is SGHTS and CDR2 is YDEGEE. The CDR3 runs to 11 residues. Written as DNA, the CDR3 is TGTGCCAGCAGCCTGGGGAATACGCAGTATTTT. Amino acid sequence: CASSLGNTQYF.

At least ten counts were recorded for this clonotype. V is TRBV11-1 and J is TRBJ2-3; the match to TRBD2 covers 9 bases. The CDR3 is made up of 16 amino acids. J gave up 2 bases and V 3 bases, and 6 bases lay outside the gene matches. The germline CDR1 and CDR2 sequences are SGHAT and FQDESV (reference sequence). DNA for the CDR3: TGTGCCAGCAGCTTGTTTGCGGGAGGGAACACAGATACGCAGTATTTT. Its protein product is CASSLFAGGNTDTQYF.